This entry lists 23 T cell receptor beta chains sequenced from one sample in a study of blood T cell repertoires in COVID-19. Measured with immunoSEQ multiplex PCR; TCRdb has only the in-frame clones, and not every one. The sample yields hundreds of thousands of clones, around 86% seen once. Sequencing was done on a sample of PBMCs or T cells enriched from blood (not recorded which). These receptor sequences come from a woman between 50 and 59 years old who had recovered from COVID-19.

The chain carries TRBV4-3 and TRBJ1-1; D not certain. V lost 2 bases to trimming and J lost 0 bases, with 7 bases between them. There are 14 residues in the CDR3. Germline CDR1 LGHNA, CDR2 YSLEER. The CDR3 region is CASSQSQLNTEAFF. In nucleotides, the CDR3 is TGCGCCAGCAGCCAATCTCAGTTGAACACTGAAGCTTTCTTT.

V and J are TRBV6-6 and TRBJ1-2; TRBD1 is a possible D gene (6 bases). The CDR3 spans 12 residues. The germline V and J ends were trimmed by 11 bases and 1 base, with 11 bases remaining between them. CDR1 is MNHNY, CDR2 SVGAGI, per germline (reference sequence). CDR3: CASRTDNYGYTF. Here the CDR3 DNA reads TGTGCCTCCCGGACAGATAACTATGGCTACACCTTC.

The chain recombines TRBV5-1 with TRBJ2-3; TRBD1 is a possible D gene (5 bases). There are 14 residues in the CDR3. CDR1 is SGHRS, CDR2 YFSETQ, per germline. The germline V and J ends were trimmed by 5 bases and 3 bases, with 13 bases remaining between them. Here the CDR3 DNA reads TGCGCCAGCAGTGATGGGGCTAGAACAGATACGCAGTATTTT. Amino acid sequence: CASSDGARTDTQYF.

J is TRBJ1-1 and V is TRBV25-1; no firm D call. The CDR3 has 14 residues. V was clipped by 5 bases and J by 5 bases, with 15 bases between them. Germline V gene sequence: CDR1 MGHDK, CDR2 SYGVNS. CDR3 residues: CASSSSSRGTEAFF. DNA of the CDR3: TGTGCCAGCAGTTCTTCTTCCCGAGGGACTGAAGCTTTCTTT.

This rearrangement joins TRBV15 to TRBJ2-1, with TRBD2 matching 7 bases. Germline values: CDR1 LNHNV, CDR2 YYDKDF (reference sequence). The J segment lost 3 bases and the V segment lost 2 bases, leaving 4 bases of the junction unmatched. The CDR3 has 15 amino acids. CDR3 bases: TGTGCCACCAGCAGACGGGACTACAACTACAATGAGCAGTTCTTC. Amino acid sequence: CATSRRDYNYNEQFF.

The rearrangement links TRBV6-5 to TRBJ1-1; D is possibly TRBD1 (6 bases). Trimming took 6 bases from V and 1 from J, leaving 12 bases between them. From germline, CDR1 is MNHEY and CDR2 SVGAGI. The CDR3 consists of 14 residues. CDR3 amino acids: CASRLTGGNTEAFF. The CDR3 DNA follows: TGTGCCAGCAGATTGACAGGAGGGAACACTGAAGCTTTCTTT.

The CDR3 reads CAWSVHGQPNYGYTF. In nucleotides, the CDR3 is TGTGCCTGGAGTGTACATGGGCAGCCTAACTATGGCTACACCTTC. The V call is TRBV30, the J call TRBJ1-2, with D hard to call. With 0 bases removed from V and 0 bases from J, the gap between germline ends came to 11 bases. Germline V lookup: CDR1 GTSNPN, CDR2 SVGIG (reference sequence). CDR3 length: 15 residues.

The CDR3 DNA reads as TGTGCCAGCAGTTTAAGGTACAGGGGGCTGGAACAGCCCCAGCATTTT. Amino acids: CASSLRYRGLEQPQHF. The chain joins TRBV28 to TRBJ1-5; TRBD1 matches at 9 bases. Trimming at V came to 2 bases and at J to 7 bases, leaving 9 bases not matched to a gene. Germline CDR1 reads MDHEN; CDR2 reads SYDVKM. The CDR3 length is 16 residues.

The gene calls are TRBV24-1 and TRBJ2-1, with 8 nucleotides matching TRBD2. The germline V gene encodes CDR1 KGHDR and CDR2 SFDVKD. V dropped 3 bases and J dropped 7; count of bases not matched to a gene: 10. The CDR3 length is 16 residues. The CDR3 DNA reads TGTGCCACCAGTGATGTTAACGGGAGGGGGGCGAATGAGCAGTTCTTC. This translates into CATSDVNGRGANEQFF.

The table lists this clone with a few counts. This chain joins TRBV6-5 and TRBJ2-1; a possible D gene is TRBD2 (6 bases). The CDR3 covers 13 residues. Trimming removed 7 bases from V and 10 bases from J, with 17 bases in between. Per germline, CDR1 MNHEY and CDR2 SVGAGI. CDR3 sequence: CASTPGGVAEQFF. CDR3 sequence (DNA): TGTGCCAGCACTCCCGGAGGGGTAGCAGAGCAGTTCTTC.

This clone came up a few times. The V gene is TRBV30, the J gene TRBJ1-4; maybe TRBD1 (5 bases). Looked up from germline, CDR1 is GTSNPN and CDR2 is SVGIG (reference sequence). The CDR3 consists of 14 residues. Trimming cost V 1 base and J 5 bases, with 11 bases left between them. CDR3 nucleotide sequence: TGTGCCTGGAGTGCGACAGTTTTGAATGAAAAACTGTTTTTT. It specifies CAWSATVLNEKLFF.

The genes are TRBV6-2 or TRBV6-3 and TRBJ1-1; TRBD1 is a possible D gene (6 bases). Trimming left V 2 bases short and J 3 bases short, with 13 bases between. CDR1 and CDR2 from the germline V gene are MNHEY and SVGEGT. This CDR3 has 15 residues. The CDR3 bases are TGTGCCAGCAGTTACGGAACAGGGAGGGACACTGAAGCTTTCTTT. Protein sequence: CASSYGTGRDTEAFF.

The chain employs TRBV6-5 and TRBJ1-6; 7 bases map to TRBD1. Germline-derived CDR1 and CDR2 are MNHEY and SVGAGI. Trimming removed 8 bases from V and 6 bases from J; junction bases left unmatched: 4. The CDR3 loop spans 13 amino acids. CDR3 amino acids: CASENRGNSPLHF. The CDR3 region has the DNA TGTGCCAGCGAGAACAGGGGTAATTCACCCCTCCACTTT.

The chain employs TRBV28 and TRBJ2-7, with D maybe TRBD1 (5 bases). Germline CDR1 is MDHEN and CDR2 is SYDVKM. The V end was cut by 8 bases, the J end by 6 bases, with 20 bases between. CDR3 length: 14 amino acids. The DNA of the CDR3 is TGTGCCAGCTTTGACGCAGGGCGGTGGGGCGAGCAGTACTTC. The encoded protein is CASFDAGRWGEQYF.

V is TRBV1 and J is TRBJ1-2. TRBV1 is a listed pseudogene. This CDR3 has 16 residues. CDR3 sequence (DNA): TGCACCAGCATATCCCTGGGGGGAAGCGCTAACTATGGCTACACCTTC. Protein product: CTSISLGGSANYGYTF.

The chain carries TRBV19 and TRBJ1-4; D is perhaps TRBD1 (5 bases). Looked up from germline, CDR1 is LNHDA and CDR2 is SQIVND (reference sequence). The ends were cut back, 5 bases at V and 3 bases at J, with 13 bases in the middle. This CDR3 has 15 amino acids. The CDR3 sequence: CASSSPGLANEKLFF. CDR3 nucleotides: TGTGCCAGTAGTTCACCGGGACTGGCTAATGAAAAACTGTTTTTT.

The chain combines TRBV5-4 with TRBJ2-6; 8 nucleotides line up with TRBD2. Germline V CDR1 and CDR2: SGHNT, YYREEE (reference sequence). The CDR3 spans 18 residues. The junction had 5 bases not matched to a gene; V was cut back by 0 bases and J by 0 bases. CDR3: CASSLVRGGSSGANVLTF. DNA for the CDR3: TGTGCCAGCAGCTTGGTTCGGGGGGGTAGCTCTGGGGCCAACGTCCTGACTTTC.

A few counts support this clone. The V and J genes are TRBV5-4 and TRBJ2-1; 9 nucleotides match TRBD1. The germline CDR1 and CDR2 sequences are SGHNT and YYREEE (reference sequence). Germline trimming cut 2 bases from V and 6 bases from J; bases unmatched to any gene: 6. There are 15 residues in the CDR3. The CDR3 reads CASSLGQGIINEQFF. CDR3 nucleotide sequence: TGTGCCAGCAGCTTAGGACAGGGGATAATCAATGAGCAGTTCTTC. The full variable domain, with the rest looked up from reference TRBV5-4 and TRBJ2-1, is ETGVTQSPTHLIKTRGQQVTLRCSSQSGHNTVSWYQQALGQGPQFIFQYYREEENGRGNFPPRFSGLQFPNYSSELNVNALELDDSALYLCASSLGQGIINEQFFGPGTRLTVL.

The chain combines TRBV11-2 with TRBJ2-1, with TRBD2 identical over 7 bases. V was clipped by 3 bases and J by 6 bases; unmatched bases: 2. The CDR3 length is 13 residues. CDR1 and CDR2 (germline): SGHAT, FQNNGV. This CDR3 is CASSFGGGNEQFF. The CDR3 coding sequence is TGTGCCAGCAGCTTTGGGGGGGGCAATGAGCAGTTCTTC.

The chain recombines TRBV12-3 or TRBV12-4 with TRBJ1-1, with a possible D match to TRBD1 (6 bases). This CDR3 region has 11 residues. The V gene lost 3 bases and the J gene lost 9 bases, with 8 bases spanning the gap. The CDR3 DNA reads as TGTGCCAGCAGTTTGACAGGAAAAGCTTTCTTT. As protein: CASSLTGKAFF.

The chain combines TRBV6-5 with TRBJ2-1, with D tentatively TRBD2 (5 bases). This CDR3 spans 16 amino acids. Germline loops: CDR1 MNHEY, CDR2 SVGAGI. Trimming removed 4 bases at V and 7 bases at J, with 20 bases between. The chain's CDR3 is CASSLLVTRGTNEQFF. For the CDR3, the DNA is TGTGCCAGCAGTTTATTGGTGACCCGGGGTACGAATGAGCAGTTCTTC.

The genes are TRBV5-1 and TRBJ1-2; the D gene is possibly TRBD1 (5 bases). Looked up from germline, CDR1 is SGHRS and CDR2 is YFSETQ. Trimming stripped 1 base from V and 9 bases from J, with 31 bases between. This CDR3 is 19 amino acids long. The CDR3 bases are TGCGCCAGCAGCTTGAGCCACCCCCTCAATAATTGGACATCCCGCAGCTACACCTTC. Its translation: CASSLSHPLNNWTSRSYTF.

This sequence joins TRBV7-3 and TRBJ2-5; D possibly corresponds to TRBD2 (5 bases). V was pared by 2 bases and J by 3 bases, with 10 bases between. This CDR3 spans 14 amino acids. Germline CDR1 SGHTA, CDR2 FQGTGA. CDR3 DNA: TGTGCCAGCAGCTTATCGGGGTTGGAAGAGACCCAGTACTTC. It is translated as CASSLSGLEETQYF.